This TCR beta chain was obtained from a study of Ad26.COV2.S vaccination and SARS-CoV-2 variants. Described treatment: about 20 received Ad26.COV2.S at low or high dose, single or two shots; a few received placebo; per-sample allocation not given. Vaccine and placebo recipients were sampled on day 63 after the first injection. The method was immunoSEQ multiplex PCR; TCRdb's version includes in-frame clones alone and lacks a portion of them. The sample has some 340,000 clones, around four fifths seen once. V was trimmed by 10 bases and J by 5 bases, leaving 22 bases between them. Germline CDR1 and CDR2: ENHRY and SYGVKD. CDR3 size: 15 residues.

The J gene is TRBJ2-3, the V gene TRBV10-3; maybe TRBD2 (5 bases). The input for sequencing was peripheral blood, taken in a trial of Ad26.COV2.S vaccine versus placebo. The sequence derives from a person between 18 and 65 years old who received the Ad26.COV2.S COVID-19 vaccine or a placebo. The CDR3 DNA reads as TGTGCCACGAAAGAGTCGTGGGGAGCATTAGATACGCAGTATTTT. Its translation is CATKESWGALDTQYF.